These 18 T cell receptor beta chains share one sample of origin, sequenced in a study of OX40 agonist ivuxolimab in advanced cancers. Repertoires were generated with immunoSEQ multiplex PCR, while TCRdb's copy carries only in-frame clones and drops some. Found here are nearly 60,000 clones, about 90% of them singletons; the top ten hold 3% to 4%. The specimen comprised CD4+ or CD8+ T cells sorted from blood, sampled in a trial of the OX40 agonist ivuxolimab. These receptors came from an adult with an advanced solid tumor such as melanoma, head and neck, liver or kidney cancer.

The CDR3 nucleotides read TGTGCCAGCTCAACACGAACAGGGTTTTTCTACGAGCAGTACTTC. Amino acids: CASSTRTGFFYEQYF. The gene calls are TRBV18 and TRBJ2-7; tentative D call: TRBD1 (6 bases). The ends were cut back, 5 bases at V and 3 bases at J, with 17 bases in the middle. Germline loops: CDR1 KGHSH, CDR2 LQKENI. This CDR3 contains 15 residues.

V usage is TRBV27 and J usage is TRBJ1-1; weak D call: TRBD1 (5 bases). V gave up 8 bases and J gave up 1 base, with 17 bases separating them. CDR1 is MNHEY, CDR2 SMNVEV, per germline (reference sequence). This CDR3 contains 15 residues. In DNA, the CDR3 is TGTGCCAGCCGGTTCCTTTCGGGGGGGAACACTGAAGCTTTCTTT. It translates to CASRFLSGGNTEAFF.

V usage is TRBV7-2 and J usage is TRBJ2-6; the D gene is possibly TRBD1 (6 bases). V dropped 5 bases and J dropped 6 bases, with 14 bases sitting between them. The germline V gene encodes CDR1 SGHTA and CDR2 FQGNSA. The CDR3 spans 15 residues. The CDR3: CASSLQGNEANVLTF. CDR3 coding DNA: TGTGCCAGCAGCCTCCAGGGGAATGAGGCCAACGTCCTGACTTTC.

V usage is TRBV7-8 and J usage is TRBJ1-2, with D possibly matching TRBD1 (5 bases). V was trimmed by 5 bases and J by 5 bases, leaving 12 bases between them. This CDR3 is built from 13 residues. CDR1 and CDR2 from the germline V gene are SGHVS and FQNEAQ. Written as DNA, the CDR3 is TGTGCCAGCAGCCCAGGGTTGGATTATGGCTACACCTTC. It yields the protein CASSPGLDYGYTF.

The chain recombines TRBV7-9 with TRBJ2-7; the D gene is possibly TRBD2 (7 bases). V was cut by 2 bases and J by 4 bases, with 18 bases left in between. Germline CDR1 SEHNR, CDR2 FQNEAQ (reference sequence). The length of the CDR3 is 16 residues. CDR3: CASSLSYLGGRYEQYF. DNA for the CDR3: TGTGCCAGCAGCTTATCGTATCTGGGGGGGCGTTACGAGCAGTACTTC. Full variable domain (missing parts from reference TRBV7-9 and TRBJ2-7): DTGVSQNPRHKITKRGQNVTFRCDPISEHNRLYWYRQTLGQGPEFLTYFQNEAQLEKSRLLSDRFSAERPKGSFSTLEIQRTEQGDSAMYLCASSLSYLGGRYEQYFGPGTRLTVT.

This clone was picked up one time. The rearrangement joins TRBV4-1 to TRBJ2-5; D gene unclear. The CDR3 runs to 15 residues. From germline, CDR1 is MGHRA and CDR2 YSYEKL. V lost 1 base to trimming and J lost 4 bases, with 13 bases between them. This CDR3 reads CASSQVASSRETQYF. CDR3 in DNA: TGCGCCAGCAGCCAAGTTGCATCCTCCAGAGAGACCCAGTACTTC.

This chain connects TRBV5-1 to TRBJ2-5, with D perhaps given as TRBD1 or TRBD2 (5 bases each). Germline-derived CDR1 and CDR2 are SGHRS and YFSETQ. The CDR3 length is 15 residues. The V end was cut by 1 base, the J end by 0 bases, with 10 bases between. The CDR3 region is CASSLSWGYQETQYF. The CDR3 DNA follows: TGCGCCAGCAGCTTGTCATGGGGGTACCAAGAGACCCAGTACTTC.

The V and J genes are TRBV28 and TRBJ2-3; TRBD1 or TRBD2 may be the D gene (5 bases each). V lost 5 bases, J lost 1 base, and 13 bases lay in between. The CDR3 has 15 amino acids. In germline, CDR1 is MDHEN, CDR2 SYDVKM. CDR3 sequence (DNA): TGTGCCAGCAGTCGACAGTCCGGGGGCACAGATACGCAGTATTTT. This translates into CASSRQSGGTDTQYF.

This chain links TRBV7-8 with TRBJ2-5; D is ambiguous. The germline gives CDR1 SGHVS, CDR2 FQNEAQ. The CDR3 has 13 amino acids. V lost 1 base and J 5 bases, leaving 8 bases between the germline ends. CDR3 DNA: TGTGCCAGCAGCTTAGGAAACTTTGAGACCCAGTACTTC. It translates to CASSLGNFETQYF.

Here the CDR3 reads CAWSQTRTSGREGNEQYF. CDR3 coding DNA: TGTGCCTGGAGTCAAACTCGGACTAGCGGGAGGGAGGGTAACGAGCAGTACTTC. The V and J genes are TRBV30 and TRBJ2-7, with 15 bases identical to TRBD2. The CDR3 extends over 18 amino acids. Trimming took 2 bases from V and 5 from J; bases not matched to a gene: 13. Germline V gene sequence: CDR1 GTSNPN, CDR2 SVGIG (reference sequence).

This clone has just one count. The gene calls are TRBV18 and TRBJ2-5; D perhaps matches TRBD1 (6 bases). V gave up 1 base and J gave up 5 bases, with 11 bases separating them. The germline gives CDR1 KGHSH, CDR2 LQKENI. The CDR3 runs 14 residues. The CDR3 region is CASSPRRGQETQYF. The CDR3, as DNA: TGTGCCAGCTCACCACGCAGGGGTCAGGAGACCCAGTACTTC.

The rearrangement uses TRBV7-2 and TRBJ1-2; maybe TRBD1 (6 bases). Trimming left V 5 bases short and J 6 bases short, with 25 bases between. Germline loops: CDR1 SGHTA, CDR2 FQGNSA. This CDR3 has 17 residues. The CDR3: CASSRAVTARGPHGYTF. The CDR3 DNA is TGTGCCAGCAGCCGAGCCGTGACCGCCAGGGGCCCTCATGGCTACACCTTC.

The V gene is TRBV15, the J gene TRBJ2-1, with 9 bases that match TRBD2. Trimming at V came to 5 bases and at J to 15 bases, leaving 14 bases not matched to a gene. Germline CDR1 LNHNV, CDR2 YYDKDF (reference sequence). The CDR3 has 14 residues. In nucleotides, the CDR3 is TGTGCCACCAGCCCACGACTAGCGGTGACCTCGCCGTTCTTC. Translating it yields CATSPRLAVTSPFF.

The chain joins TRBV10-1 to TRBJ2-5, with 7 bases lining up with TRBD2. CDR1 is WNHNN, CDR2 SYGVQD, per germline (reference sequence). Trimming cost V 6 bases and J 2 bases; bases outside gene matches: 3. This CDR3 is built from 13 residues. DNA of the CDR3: TGCGCCAGCAGCGGACTAGAACAAGAGACCCAGTACTTC. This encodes CASSGLEQETQYF.

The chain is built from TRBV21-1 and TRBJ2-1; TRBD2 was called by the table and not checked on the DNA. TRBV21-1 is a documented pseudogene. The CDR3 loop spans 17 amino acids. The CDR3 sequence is CASSKVCLASSYNEQFF. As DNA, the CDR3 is TGTGCCAGCAGCAAAGTATGCCTAGCGAGCTCCTACAATGAGCAGTTCTTC.

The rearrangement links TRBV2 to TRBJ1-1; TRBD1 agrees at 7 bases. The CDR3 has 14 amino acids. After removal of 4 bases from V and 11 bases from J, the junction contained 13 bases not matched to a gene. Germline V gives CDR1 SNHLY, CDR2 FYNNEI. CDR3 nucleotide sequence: TGTGCCAGCAGTGTAGAGGGGGCGTTAGGAAAGGCTTTCTTT. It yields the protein CASSVEGALGKAFF. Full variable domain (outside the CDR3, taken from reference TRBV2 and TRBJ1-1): EPEVTQTPSHQVTQMGQEVILRCVPISNHLYFYWYRQILGQKVEFLVSFYNNEISEKSEIFDDQFSVERPDGSNFTLKIRSTKLEDSAMYFCASSVEGALGKAFFGQGTRLTVV.

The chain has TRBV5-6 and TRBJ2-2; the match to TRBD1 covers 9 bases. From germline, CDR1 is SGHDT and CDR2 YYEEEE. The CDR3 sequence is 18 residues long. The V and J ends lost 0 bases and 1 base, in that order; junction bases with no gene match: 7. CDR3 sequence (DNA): TGTGCCAGCAGCTTGGCGACAGGGGGAACCTTGAACACCGGGGAGCTGTTTTTT. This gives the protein CASSLATGGTLNTGELFF.

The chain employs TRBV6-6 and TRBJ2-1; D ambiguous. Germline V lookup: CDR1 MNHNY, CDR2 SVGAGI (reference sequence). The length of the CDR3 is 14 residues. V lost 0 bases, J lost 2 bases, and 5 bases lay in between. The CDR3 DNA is TGTGCCAGCAGTTACTCTACGGCCTACAATGAGCAGTTCTTC. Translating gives CASSYSTAYNEQFF.